Presented here are 20 T cell receptor beta chains from one specimen sequenced in a study of response to subunit inactivated influenza vaccine. TCRdb passed the RT-PCR reads through MiXCR, listing each CDR3 protein once. The sample shows about 540,000 distinct CDR3 sequences, approximately 20% of them seen only once. In addition, the sample was reused for a study of T cells expressing NK-cell markers. That source reports: Researchers built TCR beta cDNA using 5'RACE template switching with UMIs.

The sample in question was CD4+ T cells sorted from PBMCs, obtained 12 days after vaccination. The receptors were sampled from a man aged 50 to 60 who received an inactivated influenza vaccine.

The chain carries TRBV6-1 and TRBJ2-7, with D unclear. V lost 8 bases and J lost 7, with 12 bases in between. The germline CDR1 and CDR2 sequences are MNHNS and SASEGT. The CDR3 length is 11 residues. CDR3 in DNA: TGTGCCAGCCGCCGCAAGTGGGAGCAGTACTTC. This codes for CASRRKWEQYF.

This clonotype was seen at least ten times. This chain uses TRBV14 with TRBJ1-6; the D is unclear. This CDR3 spans 14 amino acids. CDR1 and CDR2 (germline): SGHDN, FVKESK. Trimming cost V 0 bases and J 10 bases, with 10 bases left between them. CDR3 DNA sequence: TGTGCCAGCAGCCAAGAGATCAGACTCTCACCCCTCCACTTT. This translates into CASSQEIRLSPLHF.

This clonotype was counted a few times. The chain couples TRBV20-1 to TRBJ2-2, with D hard to call. The germline V gene has CDR1 DFQATT and CDR2 SNEGSKA (reference sequence). The CDR3 is 13 amino acids. Trimming left V 0 bases short and J 3 bases short, with 5 bases between. This CDR3 reads CSAREIYTGELFF. The DNA for the CDR3 is TGCAGTGCTAGAGAGATATACACCGGGGAGCTGTTTTTT.

This clonotype was detected only a few times. The V and J genes are TRBV15 and TRBJ2-1; a weak D match, TRBD1 (5 bases). The CDR3 totals 15 residues. The V end was cut by 8 bases, the J end by 8 bases, with 22 bases between. CDR1 and CDR2 from the germline V gene are LNHNV and YYDKDF (reference sequence). This CDR3 is CATAQTPKQDDEQFF. CDR3 coding DNA: TGTGCCACCGCCCAGACACCGAAACAGGACGATGAGCAGTTCTTC.

This chain joins TRBV20-1 and TRBJ2-3; D call uncertain. V lost 3 bases, J lost 0 bases, and 10 bases lay in between. Germline values: CDR1 DFQATT, CDR2 SNEGSKA (reference sequence). This CDR3 is built from 14 residues. The CDR3 DNA sequence: TGCAGTGCTAGGGCCCTCCGCAGCACAGATACGCAGTATTTT. Amino acid sequence: CSARALRSTDTQYF.

CDR3 sequence reads: CATGGISGNTIYF. CDR3 DNA sequence: TGTGCCACCGGGGGGATCTCTGGAAACACCATATATTTT. The V and J genes are TRBV10-3 and TRBJ1-3, with D possibly TRBD1 on 5 matching bases. The V gene's germline CDR1 is ENHRY and CDR2 SYGVKD. Trimming left V 10 bases short and J 0 bases short, with 10 bases between. The CDR3 sequence is 13 residues long.

The chain couples TRBV6-5 to TRBJ1-5; D unresolved. CDR3 length: 13 amino acids. With 2 bases removed from V and 3 bases from J, the gap between germline ends came to 5 bases. Germline V gene lookup returns CDR1 MNHEY and CDR2 SVGAGI. The CDR3 DNA follows: TGTGCCAGCAGTTACAACAACAATCAGCCCCAGCATTTT. This codes for CASSYNNNQPQHF.

The chain has TRBV6-5 and TRBJ2-7; D is unclear. Germline CDR1 MNHEY, CDR2 SVGAGI. With 2 bases removed from V and 6 bases from J, the gap between germline ends came to 11 bases. The CDR3 totals 13 residues. CDR3 DNA: TGTGCCAGCAGTTACGAGGACCGGAGCGAGCAGTACTTC. Its translation is CASSYEDRSEQYF.

This clonotype was recorded at least ten times. The DNA of the CDR3 is TGCAGTGCGAGACAGGGGGCGAACACCGGGGAGCTGTTTTTT. Amino acid sequence: CSARQGANTGELFF. The chain uses TRBV20-1 and TRBJ2-2; TRBD1 matches 9 bases. The trim removed 6 bases at V and 0 bases at J, leaving 2 bases unmatched. CDR3 length equals 14 residues. Germline V CDR1 and CDR2: DFQATT, SNEGSKA (reference sequence).

The chain uses TRBV4-3 and TRBJ1-6, with 8 bases lining up with TRBD1. V lost 1 base, J lost 10 bases, and 3 bases stayed unmatched. Germline assignment: CDR1 LGHNA and CDR2 YSLEER. This CDR3 has 14 amino acids. CDR3 residues: CASSQGPGGSPLHF. The DNA of the CDR3 is TGCGCCAGCAGCCAAGGACCAGGGGGCTCACCCCTCCACTTT.

This clonotype has at least ten counts. The chain has TRBV11-2 and TRBJ2-7; 9 bases are shared with TRBD2. Trimming cost V 5 bases and J 1 base; bases outside gene matches: 18. Germline CDR1 SGHAT, CDR2 FQNNGV. CDR3 length equals 19 residues. Written as DNA, the CDR3 is TGTGCCAGCAGCCTAAGGGACAGTCCTTTAGCGGGGGTTTCCTACGAGCAGTACTTC. Translating gives CASSLRDSPLAGVSYEQYF.

The chain recombines TRBV25-1 with TRBJ1-5; unclear D gene. The ends were cut back, 3 bases at V and 5 bases at J, with 5 bases in the middle. This CDR3 is 12 amino acids long. Germline CDR1 reads MGHDK; CDR2 reads SYGVNS. The CDR3 sequence is CASSDGYQPQHF. The CDR3 nucleotides are TGTGCCAGCAGTGACGGCTATCAGCCCCAGCATTTT.

The chain has TRBV5-1 and TRBJ1-5; a weak D match, TRBD1 (6 bases). Per germline, CDR1 SGHRS and CDR2 YFSETQ. V shed 0 bases and J shed 5 bases, with 9 bases lying between them. This CDR3 is 14 amino acids long. For the CDR3, the DNA is TGCGCCAGCAGCTTGGCCCCAGGGGATCAGCCCCAGCATTTT. This codes for CASSLAPGDQPQHF.

This clonotype appeared many times. This rearrangement joins TRBV5-5 to TRBJ2-3, with D maybe TRBD1 (6 bases). V dropped 0 bases and J dropped 0 bases, with 14 bases sitting between them. The CDR3 has 17 amino acids. Germline CDR1 SGHKS, CDR2 YYEKEE (reference sequence). CDR3 bases: TGTGCCAGCAGCTTGGGGACAGACCTTCGAAGCACAGATACGCAGTATTTT. It codes for CASSLGTDLRSTDTQYF.

V gene TRBV29-1 combines with J gene TRBJ2-7, with D possibly matching TRBD1 (5 bases). Germline-derived CDR1 and CDR2 are SQVTM and ANQGSEA. This CDR3 is 15 amino acids long. V was trimmed by 2 bases and J by 0 bases, leaving 14 bases between them. The CDR3 DNA reads TGCAGCGTTGAAAGACGGCAGGGAAGCTCCTACGAGCAGTACTTC. Its translation: CSVERRQGSSYEQYF.

This clonotype was recorded a few times. CDR3 amino acids: CSAGEGTGYTF. The CDR3 DNA sequence: TGCAGTGCTGGGGAAGGCACGGGCTACACCTTC. The chain joins TRBV20-1 to TRBJ1-2, with no clear D. The germline V gene encodes CDR1 DFQATT and CDR2 SNEGSKA (reference sequence). Deletions cut 5 bases from V and 8 bases from J, with 12 bases between. The CDR3 extends over 11 amino acids.

Details on this clonotype: One end of the junction is discordant with germline, which a read error may explain. The V gene is TRBV7-2, the J gene TRBJ2-3; TRBD1 might be the D (6 bases). Germline V gene data show CDR1 as SGHTA and CDR2 as FQGNSA. This CDR3 has 15 amino acids. The CDR3 spells CASSGRYRATDTLYF. CDR3 nucleotides: TGTGCCAGCAGCGGAAGATACAGGGCCACAGATACGCTGTATTTT.

This clonotype was observed a few times. The chain is built from TRBV5-1 and TRBJ2-1; 8 bases fit TRBD1. The CDR3 spans 17 residues. V gave up 2 bases and J gave up 10 bases; unmatched junction bases: 17. Germline values: CDR1 SGHRS, CDR2 YFSETQ. CDR3 sequence reads: CASSLSPIPFRDREQFF. The CDR3, as DNA: TGCGCCAGCAGCTTATCCCCGATACCCTTTCGGGACAGGGAGCAGTTCTTC.

The J gene is TRBJ1-2, the V gene TRBV7-2; unclear D gene. The V gene lost 3 bases and the J gene lost 6 bases, with 8 bases spanning the gap. The CDR3 runs to 12 residues. CDR1 is SGHTA, CDR2 FQGNSA, per germline. CDR3 loop: CASSFAGHGYTF. Here the CDR3 DNA reads TGTGCCAGCAGCTTTGCAGGCCATGGCTACACCTTC.

This clonotype was counted between two and nine times. V is TRBV27 and J is TRBJ2-7; 10 bases line up with TRBD1. This CDR3 is built from 15 residues. The V gene's germline CDR1 is MNHEY and CDR2 SMNVEV (reference sequence). V lost 6 bases, J lost 3 bases, and 8 bases stayed unmatched. This chain's CDR3 is CASSLQGQGHYEQYF. The CDR3 DNA sequence: TGTGCCAGCAGCCTTCAGGGACAGGGGCACTACGAGCAGTACTTC.